The 28 T cell receptor beta chains reported below all come from one sample, sequenced in a study. Treg sorting used a CD4+CD25+CD127-/low gate. A single record per CDR3 protein comes from TCRdb applying MiXCR to the 5' RACE reads. The sample has 50,000 to 70,000 distinct CDR3 sequences; roughly 20% are singletons. The sequenced sample was tumor-infiltrating Tregs sorted from the breast tumor. The source of these receptors is a female donor with breast cancer.

J is TRBJ1-4 and V is TRBV5-4; the match to TRBD1 covers 10 bases. The CDR3 has 17 residues. V lost 2 bases to trimming and J lost 5 bases; unmatched junction nucleotides: 9. Germline V lookup: CDR1 SGHNT, CDR2 YYREEE (reference sequence). This CDR3 reads CASSFLRGQGTNEKLFF. As DNA, the CDR3 is TGTGCCAGCAGCTTTTTACGGGGACAGGGGACGAATGAAAAACTGTTTTTT.

This clonotype has ten or more counts. The chain carries TRBV6-1 and TRBJ2-4, with TRBD2 matching over 7 bases. Trimming at V came to 4 bases and at J to 7 bases, leaving 7 bases not matched to a gene. The CDR3 contains 14 residues. The germline V gene has CDR1 MNHNS and CDR2 SASEGT. CDR3 nucleotide sequence: TGTGCCAGCAGTGCCGGACTAGTGGGGAACATTCAGTACTTC. The encoded protein is CASSAGLVGNIQYF.

This clonotype was detected a few times. For the CDR3, the DNA is TGTGCCTGGAGTTCTTGGAGTAGCAATCAGCCCCAGCATTTT. Protein: CAWSSWSSNQPQHF. This chain uses TRBV30 with TRBJ1-5; D remains ambiguous. Trimming left V 2 bases short and J 0 bases short, with 8 bases between. The CDR3 has 14 amino acids. CDR1 and CDR2 from the germline V gene are GTSNPN and SVGIG (reference sequence).

This clonotype showed up many times. The rearrangement uses TRBV4-1 and TRBJ2-7, with 7 bases identical to TRBD1. Germline assignment: CDR1 MGHRA and CDR2 YSYEKL. After removal of 3 bases from V and 2 bases from J, the junction contained 7 bases not matched to a gene. CDR3 length: 15 residues. The CDR3 region has the DNA TGCGCCAGCAGCCATTTGAGAAGGGGGCCCTACGAGCAGTACTTC. Its protein product is CASSHLRRGPYEQYF.

The rearrangement joins TRBV5-1 to TRBJ2-2, with 10 nucleotides matching TRBD1. The CDR3 loop spans 15 amino acids. J gave up 4 bases and V 4 bases, and 4 bases lay outside the gene matches. Germline-derived CDR1 and CDR2 are SGHRS and YFSETQ. The chain's CDR3 is CASSQGQGITGELFF. The CDR3 DNA sequence: TGCGCCAGCAGCCAGGGACAGGGGATCACCGGGGAGCTGTTTTTT. The whole variable domain, remainder taken from reference TRBV5-1 and TRBJ2-2, is KAGVTQTPRYLIKTRGQQVTLSCSPISGHRSVSWYQQTPGQGLQFLFEYFSETQRNKGNFPGRFSGRQFSNSRSEMNVSTLELGDSALYLCASSQGQGITGELFFGEGSRLTVL.

The chain recombines TRBV20-1 with TRBJ2-1; D is undetermined. The germline V gene encodes CDR1 DFQATT and CDR2 SNEGSKA (reference sequence). The CDR3 extends over 12 amino acids. V shed 5 bases and J shed 4 bases, with 9 bases lying between them. The CDR3 region has the DNA TGCAGTGCTCCCATGGGTTACAATGAGCAGTTCTTC. Translated, it gives CSAPMGYNEQFF.

On this clonotype itself: This could be a read error, since a much larger clone is one nucleotide away. V gene TRBV7-3 combines with J gene TRBJ2-6, with no clear D. The CDR3 loop spans 13 amino acids. Per the germline V gene, CDR1 is SGHTA and CDR2 is FQGTGA. V lost 5 bases, J lost 4 bases, and 6 bases lay in between. CDR3 protein: CASSVRGANVLTF. The DNA for the CDR3 is TGTGCCAGCAGCGTCCGGGGGGCCAACGTCCTGACTTTC.

This clonotype came up many times. This sequence joins TRBV10-3 and TRBJ1-2; D may be TRBD1 (5 bases). The V end lost 3 bases, the J end lost 2 bases, and 10 bases lay between the germline ends. This CDR3 comprises 14 residues. Per the germline V gene, CDR1 is ENHRY and CDR2 is SYGVKD. This CDR3 reads CAISDPRQNYGYTF. The CDR3 DNA reads TGTGCCATCAGTGATCCTCGACAGAACTATGGCTACACCTTC.

This clonotype was recorded a few times. This chain joins TRBV2 and TRBJ1-5; 7 nucleotides line up with TRBD1. The V gene end was trimmed by 6 bases and the J gene end by 3 bases; junction bases not matched to a gene: 5. Germline V gene data show CDR1 as SNHLY and CDR2 as FYNNEI. The CDR3 is 14 amino acids. The CDR3 DNA is TGTGCCAGCAGGGCGGGACAGTCCAATCAGCCCCAGCATTTT. Amino acid sequence: CASRAGQSNQPQHF. Combining the CDR3 with reference TRBV2 and TRBJ1-5 gives the whole variable domain EPEVTQTPSHQVTQMGQEVILRCVPISNHLYFYWYRQILGQKVEFLVSFYNNEISEKSEIFDDQFSVERPDGSNFTLKIRSTKLEDSAMYFCASRAGQSNQPQHFGDGTRLSIL.

This clonotype was observed many times. V gene TRBV24-1 combines with J gene TRBJ1-1; maybe TRBD1 (5 bases). The CDR3 is made up of 12 amino acids. V lost 9 bases to trimming and J lost 1 base, with 8 bases between them. The germline CDR1 and CDR2 sequences are KGHDR and SFDVKD. CDR3 residues: CATQGSNTEAFF. The CDR3 DNA reads as TGTGCCACCCAGGGTTCGAACACTGAAGCTTTCTTT.

The chain employs TRBV6-1 and TRBJ1-6; no firm D call. Germline V gives CDR1 MNHNS, CDR2 SASEGT. The CDR3 has 14 residues. V was shortened by 6 bases and J by 7 bases, with 13 bases between the two germline ends. The CDR3: CASSTTDRNSPLHF. CDR3 nucleotides: TGTGCCAGCAGCACCACGGATCGGAATTCACCCCTCCACTTT.

The genes are TRBV15 and TRBJ1-6; 10 bases fit TRBD1. V lost 1 base to trimming and J lost 6 bases; unmatched junction nucleotides: 6. Germline CDR1 LNHNV, CDR2 YYDKDF (reference sequence). This CDR3 spans 17 amino acids. This chain's CDR3 is CATSRALRTGGNSPLHF. The DNA for the CDR3 is TGTGCCACCAGCAGAGCCCTCCGGACAGGGGGTAATTCACCCCTCCACTTT.

This clonotype occurred many times. The rearrangement uses TRBV6-6 and TRBJ1-6; D remains ambiguous. Germline CDR1 is MNHNY and CDR2 is SVGAGI (reference sequence). V was shortened by 3 bases and J by 5 bases, with 8 bases between the two germline ends. This CDR3 region has 14 residues. CDR3 sequence reads: CASSYQADNSPLHF. In DNA form, the CDR3 reads TGTGCCAGCAGTTATCAAGCAGATAATTCACCCCTCCACTTT.

In this sample, this clonotype turned up a few times. V is TRBV12-3 or TRBV12-4 and J is TRBJ1-2; the match to TRBD1 covers 8 bases. This CDR3 contains 14 residues. Germline trimming cut 7 bases from V and 3 bases from J; bases unmatched to any gene: 7. The CDR3 here is CASISGGADYGYTF. In DNA form, the CDR3 reads TGTGCCAGCATCTCAGGGGGCGCCGACTATGGCTACACCTTC.

V gene TRBV7-2 combines with J gene TRBJ1-2, with 8 nucleotides matching TRBD1. This CDR3 is built from 15 residues. The ends lost 5 bases at V and 6 bases at J; junction bases unmatched: 11. Germline CDR1 is SGHTA and CDR2 is FQGNSA. DNA of the CDR3: TGTGCCAGCAGCAGAGGGGACAGGCCCTCTGATGGCTACACCTTC. Its translation: CASSRGDRPSDGYTF. Drawing the rest from reference TRBV7-2 and TRBJ1-2, the complete variable domain is GAGVSQSPSNKVTEKGKDVELRCDPISGHTALYWYRQSLGQGLEFLIYFQGNSAPDKSGLPSDRFSAERTGGSVSTLTIQRTQQEDSAVYLCASSRGDRPSDGYTFGSGTRLTVV.

By sample fraction, this clonotype is medium-sized. The genes are TRBV20-1 and TRBJ2-5, with 8 positions matching TRBD2. Germline V gives CDR1 DFQATT, CDR2 SNEGSKA (reference sequence). The CDR3 is 13 amino acids. CDR3 DNA: TGCGGGGGCCGAACGGGAGGGGAAGAGACCCAGTACTTC. Amino acids: CGGRTGGEETQYF.

This clonotype was detected only a few times. The CDR3, as DNA: TGCGCCAGCAGCCAAGATAGTAGGGGCGGGGAGCTGTTTTTT. It specifies CASSQDSRGGELFF. V gene TRBV4-3 combines with J gene TRBJ2-2; D perhaps matches TRBD1 (5 bases). V gave up 0 bases and J gave up 7 bases, with 9 bases separating them. The CDR3 covers 14 residues. CDR1 LGHNA and CDR2 YSLEER come from the germline V gene.

This clonotype has more than one count but fewer than ten. V usage is TRBV7-8 and J usage is TRBJ1-6; possible D gene TRBD1, 5 bases. V lost 1 base and J 7 bases, leaving 14 bases between the germline ends. The length of the CDR3 is 16 residues. Germline V gene data show CDR1 as SGHVS and CDR2 as FQNEAQ. CDR3 sequence (DNA): TGTGCCAGCAGCTTAGTAGCAGGGTCGGGGAATTCACCCCTCCACTTT. Its protein product is CASSLVAGSGNSPLHF.

This clonotype appeared a few times. CDR3 nucleotides: TGCGCCAGCAGCTTGTCAGGGGAGAGAAACACCATATATTTT. As protein: CASSLSGERNTIYF. This chain uses TRBV5-1 with TRBJ1-3, with D tentatively TRBD1 (6 bases). From germline, CDR1 is SGHRS and CDR2 YFSETQ. The CDR3 length is 14 residues. V shed 1 base and J shed 5 bases, with 10 bases lying between them. Supplemented by reference TRBV5-1 and TRBJ1-3, the full variable domain reads KAGVTQTPRYLIKTRGQQVTLSCSPISGHRSVSWYQQTPGQGLQFLFEYFSETQRNKGNFPGRFSGRQFSNSRSEMNVSTLELGDSALYLCASSLSGERNTIYFGEGSWLTVV.

The sample holds many counts of this clonotype. V usage is TRBV27 and J usage is TRBJ1-1; D is possibly TRBD1 (6 bases). The CDR3 loop spans 14 amino acids. CDR1 is MNHEY, CDR2 SMNVEV, per germline (reference sequence). The V end was cut by 4 bases, the J end by 7 bases, with 16 bases between. The CDR3 loop is CASSSYRENGEAFF. The DNA for the CDR3 is TGTGCCAGCAGTTCCTACAGGGAAAATGGTGAAGCTTTCTTT.

This clonotype was seen only a few times. V and J are TRBV27 and TRBJ2-2, with 11 bases fitting TRBD2. Unmatched junction bases numbered 8, after V lost 5 bases and J lost 6 bases. The CDR3 covers 16 residues. CDR1 is MNHEY, CDR2 SMNVEV, per germline (reference sequence). CDR3: CASSRRLAGMAGELFF. The DNA for the CDR3 is TGTGCCAGCAGTCGAAGACTAGCGGGAATGGCCGGGGAGCTGTTTTTT.

This clonotype was picked up a small number of times. The chain joins TRBV6-2 or TRBV6-3 to TRBJ2-7; the D gene is possibly TRBD1 (6 bases). Germline lookup yields CDR1 MNHEY and CDR2 SVGEGT. The CDR3 consists of 13 residues. V lost 5 bases and J lost 1, with 9 bases in between. The CDR3 nucleotides are TGTGCCAGCAGTCATACAGGGTCCTACGAGCAGTACTTC. Residues: CASSHTGSYEQYF.

Remarks on this clonotype: A junction end diverges from the germline sequence, so it may reflect a read error. The V and J genes are TRBV20-1 and TRBJ2-7; TRBD1 is a possible D gene (6 bases). This CDR3 is built from 15 residues. Germline V gene lookup returns CDR1 DFQATT and CDR2 SNEGSKA (reference sequence). The CDR3 region has the DNA TGCGGTGCTAGTGGTCGATGGGGGCGACCCCACGAGCAGTACTTC. Residues: CGASGRWGRPHEQYF.

This clonotype was detected ten times or more. The CDR3 loop reads CASSIGQGDGEKLFF. In nucleotides, the CDR3 is TGTGCCAGCAGTATAGGACAGGGCGATGGTGAAAAACTGTTTTTT. V usage is TRBV12-3 or TRBV12-4 and J usage is TRBJ1-4, with 8 bases matching TRBD1. J was trimmed by 7 bases and V by 5 bases; bases with no gene match: 9. The length of the CDR3 is 15 residues.

This clonotype has more than one count but fewer than ten. This sequence joins TRBV4-2 and TRBJ1-1; maybe TRBD1 (5 bases). V lost 0 bases and J 3 bases, leaving 11 bases between the germline ends. This CDR3 is built from 15 residues. Germline CDR1 and CDR2: LGHNA and YNFKEQ. As DNA, the CDR3 is TGTGCCAGCAGCCAAGATGGGGGGTTGGACACTGAAGCTTTCTTT. It encodes CASSQDGGLDTEAFF.

This clonotype was counted many times. V gene TRBV10-3 combines with J gene TRBJ2-7; possible D gene TRBD2, 6 bases. Germline V gene sequence: CDR1 ENHRY, CDR2 SYGVKD. The CDR3 length is 13 residues. V lost 3 bases to trimming and J lost 3 bases, with 9 bases between them. The CDR3 DNA reads TGTGCCATCAGTGAAAGGGGACTCTACGAGCAGTACTTC. Its translation is CAISERGLYEQYF.

This sequence joins TRBV11-1 and TRBJ2-3; the D gene is possibly TRBD2 (6 bases). The germline gives CDR1 SGHAT, CDR2 FQDESV (reference sequence). This CDR3 spans 15 amino acids. V shed 2 bases and J shed 1 base, with 10 bases lying between them. The CDR3 loop is CASSLIGGGTDTQYF. The CDR3 bases are TGTGCCAGCAGCTTAATCGGCGGGGGCACAGATACGCAGTATTTT.

This clonotype was detected only a few times. The chain combines TRBV6-2 or TRBV6-3 with TRBJ2-7; D call uncertain. Germline V gene data show CDR1 as MNHEY and CDR2 as SVGEGT. The CDR3 has 15 residues. With 7 bases removed from V and 0 bases from J, the gap between germline ends came to 16 bases. The CDR3 nucleotides are TGTGCCAGCATGGGCGGATTCATCAGCTCCTACGAGCAGTACTTC. Protein: CASMGGFISSYEQYF.